The clone carrying this T cell receptor beta chain was detected ten times or more. As yet, its antigen is unknown. The data originate from a study of T cell repertoires in cytomegalovirus infection. For the study at large: The public TCR beta signatures pointed to both CMV infection and matching HLA type. Overall study results and limits: Public TCR beta family frequency separated CMV-and-HLA carriers, including in an independent cohort. Ex vivo responses were dominated by HLA-C-restricted CMV-specific TCR beta clonotypes.

This CDR3 has 15 residues. V was trimmed by 3 bases and J by 3 bases, leaving 11 bases between them. Germline V CDR1 and CDR2: SGHTA, FQGNSA. TCRdb reanalysed the reads using MiXCR and keeps one entry per CDR3 protein. Of 150,000 to 200,000 distinct CDR3 sequences in the sample, approximately 28% were seen once. The sample consisted of PBMCs. This receptor was taken from a human donor in good health (CMV status not recorded). Some clones in this sample may be carry-over from other donors' samples. The rearrangement uses TRBV7-2 and TRBJ1-4, with D tentatively TRBD1 (5 bases). The CDR3 here is CASSLNGDANEKLFF. In nucleotides, the CDR3 is TGTGCCAGCAGCTTGAATGGGGACGCTAATGAAAAACTGTTTTTT.